This TCR beta chain was retrieved from a study of PD-L1 blockade in urothelial cancer. The study's findings and limits: Better survival was predicted by below-median pretreatment blood TCR clonality.

The V end lost 6 bases, the J end lost 2 bases, and 13 bases lay between the germline ends. This CDR3 is built from 15 residues. CDR1 and CDR2 from the germline V gene are LNHDA and SQIVND (reference sequence). Points on this clone: Its antigen is unknown.

The time point denotes: pretreatment peripheral blood. The study collected 1 to 8 samples per patient, pretreatment and on-treatment. TCRdb's copy holds only in-frame clones and misses some; the assay was immunoSEQ multiplex PCR. The sample carries about 72,000 clones, approximately 83% recorded once. The sequence derives from a man aged 60-69 years with urothelial cancer. The chain is built from TRBV19 and TRBJ1-4; D gene unclear. Sequencing was performed on PBMCs, taken around atezolizumab (anti-PD-L1) treatment. CDR3 DNA: TGTGCCAGTAGCGCGCCGGGATCGACTAATGAAAAACTGTTTTTT. Its protein is CASSAPGSTNEKLFF.